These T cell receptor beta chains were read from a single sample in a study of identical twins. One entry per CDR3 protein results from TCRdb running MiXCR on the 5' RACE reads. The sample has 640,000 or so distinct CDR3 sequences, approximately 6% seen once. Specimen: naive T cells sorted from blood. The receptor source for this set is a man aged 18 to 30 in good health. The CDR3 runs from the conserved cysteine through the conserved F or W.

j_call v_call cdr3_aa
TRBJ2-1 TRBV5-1 CASSLTSGSSEQFF
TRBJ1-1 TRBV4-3 CASSKSGQGSTEAFF
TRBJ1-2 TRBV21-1 CASSKLGGLNYGYTF
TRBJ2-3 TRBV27 CASSHPDRAITQYF
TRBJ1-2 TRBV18 CASSPKVPGYTF
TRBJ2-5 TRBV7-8 CASSIGRLQETQYF
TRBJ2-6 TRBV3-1 CASSQVGAEIANVLTF
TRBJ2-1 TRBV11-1 CASSLLAGTLLSYNEQFF
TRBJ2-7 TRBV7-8 CASSLIAGGSYEQYF
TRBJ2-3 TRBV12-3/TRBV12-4 CASSGGLAGVLGDTQYF
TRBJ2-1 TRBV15 CATSPGTLKFF
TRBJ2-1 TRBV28 CASISQGRYNEQFF
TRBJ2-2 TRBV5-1 CASSLRTGVIGELFF
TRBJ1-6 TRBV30 CAWSFAGTLEYF
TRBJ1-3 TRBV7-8 CASSPNRVPGNTIYF
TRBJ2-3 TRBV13 CASSSRDSGDTQYF
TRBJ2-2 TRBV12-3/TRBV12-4 CASRLPGPYTGELFF
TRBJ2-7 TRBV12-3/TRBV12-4 CASSFRGGLAGREQYF
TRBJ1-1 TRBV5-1 CASSAHPGVPEAFF
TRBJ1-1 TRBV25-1 CASSFGGTGQEAFF
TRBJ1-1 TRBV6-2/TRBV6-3 CASSLPGQGFRGAFF
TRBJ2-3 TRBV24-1 CATSDSRLAGGDTQYF
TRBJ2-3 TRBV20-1 CSARETARSTDTQYF
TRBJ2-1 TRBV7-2 CASSLVGGISGEQFF
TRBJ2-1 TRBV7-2 CASSSRTSPNNEQFF
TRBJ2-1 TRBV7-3 CASSLGNSGYNEQFF
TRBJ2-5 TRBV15 CATSRDRAGEETQYF
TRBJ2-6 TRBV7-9 CASSPVAGANVLTF
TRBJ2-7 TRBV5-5 CASQLSGSSYEQYF
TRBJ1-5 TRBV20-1 CSARPNSNQPQHF